This TCR beta chain was found in a study of T cell responses to AZD1222 COVID-19 vaccine (dated by TCRdb to about 2021). About the investigation overall: AZD1222 recipients with second doses at about 4 weeks or about 12 weeks were pooled, because spike-specific TCR depth and breadth did not differ between schedules. Trial participants were enrolled into age subgroups of 18-55, 56-69 and 70-plus years, which contained about 150, 28 and 57 TCR-sequenced participants, respectively. A total of just over 230 trial participants underwent TCR sequencing, of whom some 200 had received two doses of AZD1222 and some 26 had received two doses of the MenACWY control vaccine.

Study-level results and caveats: Participants were mostly white British, with more females than males. The authors suggested clonal diversity may have been underestimated. A significant rise in spike-specific TCR breadth and depth was observed after two AZD1222 doses relative to day 0 and relative to MenACWY recipients. Because no day 14 peak-response samples were available, repertoires were characterized only after the peak T cell response. The whole spike protein was spanned by vaccine-associated CD4 TCRs, and dominant responses were seen in regions 160-218 and 743-854. Conclusions about previously exposed vaccinees were limited because only six AZD1222 recipients were SARS-CoV-2 seropositive at baseline. Nearly half of unique spike-specific TCRs reportedly recognized epitopes outside regions mutated in the B.1.351 and B.1.1.7 variants. In the small 56-69-year group, the increase in depth fell short of significance, most likely because of low power.

Sample time point, as interpreted from the label and publication: baseline before first vaccination. The vaccinee samples were drawn from two UK trials, COV001 and COV002, one of which was a single-blind randomized controlled phase 2/3 trial testing AZD1222 (ChAdOx1 nCoV-19) in healthy adults. Trial participant PBMC samples were collected at day 0 and day 28 after the second dose for TCRbeta chain sequencing. Reading the germline V gene gives CDR1 SGHRS and CDR2 YFSETQ. Including the terminal cysteine and phenylalanine, the CDR3 comprises 14 residues. The retained sequence is limited to the CDR3, 42 bases, with the frame set at the first base. Between the V and J ends, shortened by 1 base and 3 bases respectively, the junction contains 7 bases. Concerning this clone itself: The specificity of this receptor is unknown. There are no base qualities to consult, and no much larger clone falls within one base.

The CDR3 regions of human TCRbeta chains were analyzed by immunosequencing. Processing in the source paper ran as follows. Repertoire TCRs were checked for matches against a reference library of SARS-CoV-2-specific TCRs that had been generated using the MIRA antigen-specificity platform. Breadth was defined as the fraction of unique TCRs that were SARS-CoV-2-associated, and depth was defined as the fraction of total T cells that were SARS-CoV-2-associated. Each spike-specific TCR was assigned to its reactive spike region and to a CD4 or CD8 class using the MIRA data. Log10-transformed breadth and depth values were compared by one-way ANOVA with Sidak's multiple comparisons tests. TCRdb took over this immuneACCESS table, retaining in-frame rearrangements with V and J assigned. Such tables are incomplete; in checked studies, under half of the missing clones stem from an unresolved V gene, and the remainder is unexplained. V and J calls and clone size come straight from that table; D and trimming were deduced from the DNA. This sample comprises approximately 150,000 clones, 75% to 95% of them detected only once. The top ten clones comprise approximately 3% of the sample.

The sequence was collected from an adult in good health. This material consisted of peripheral blood, taken on day 0 of AZD1222 vaccination. The rearranged segments are TRBV5-1 and TRBJ2-2, with the identity of the D gene unclear. Here the CDR3 is given as CASSLLIDTGELFF. In nucleotides, the sequence is TGCGCCAGCAGCTTGCTGATAGACACCGGGGAGCTGTTTTTT.